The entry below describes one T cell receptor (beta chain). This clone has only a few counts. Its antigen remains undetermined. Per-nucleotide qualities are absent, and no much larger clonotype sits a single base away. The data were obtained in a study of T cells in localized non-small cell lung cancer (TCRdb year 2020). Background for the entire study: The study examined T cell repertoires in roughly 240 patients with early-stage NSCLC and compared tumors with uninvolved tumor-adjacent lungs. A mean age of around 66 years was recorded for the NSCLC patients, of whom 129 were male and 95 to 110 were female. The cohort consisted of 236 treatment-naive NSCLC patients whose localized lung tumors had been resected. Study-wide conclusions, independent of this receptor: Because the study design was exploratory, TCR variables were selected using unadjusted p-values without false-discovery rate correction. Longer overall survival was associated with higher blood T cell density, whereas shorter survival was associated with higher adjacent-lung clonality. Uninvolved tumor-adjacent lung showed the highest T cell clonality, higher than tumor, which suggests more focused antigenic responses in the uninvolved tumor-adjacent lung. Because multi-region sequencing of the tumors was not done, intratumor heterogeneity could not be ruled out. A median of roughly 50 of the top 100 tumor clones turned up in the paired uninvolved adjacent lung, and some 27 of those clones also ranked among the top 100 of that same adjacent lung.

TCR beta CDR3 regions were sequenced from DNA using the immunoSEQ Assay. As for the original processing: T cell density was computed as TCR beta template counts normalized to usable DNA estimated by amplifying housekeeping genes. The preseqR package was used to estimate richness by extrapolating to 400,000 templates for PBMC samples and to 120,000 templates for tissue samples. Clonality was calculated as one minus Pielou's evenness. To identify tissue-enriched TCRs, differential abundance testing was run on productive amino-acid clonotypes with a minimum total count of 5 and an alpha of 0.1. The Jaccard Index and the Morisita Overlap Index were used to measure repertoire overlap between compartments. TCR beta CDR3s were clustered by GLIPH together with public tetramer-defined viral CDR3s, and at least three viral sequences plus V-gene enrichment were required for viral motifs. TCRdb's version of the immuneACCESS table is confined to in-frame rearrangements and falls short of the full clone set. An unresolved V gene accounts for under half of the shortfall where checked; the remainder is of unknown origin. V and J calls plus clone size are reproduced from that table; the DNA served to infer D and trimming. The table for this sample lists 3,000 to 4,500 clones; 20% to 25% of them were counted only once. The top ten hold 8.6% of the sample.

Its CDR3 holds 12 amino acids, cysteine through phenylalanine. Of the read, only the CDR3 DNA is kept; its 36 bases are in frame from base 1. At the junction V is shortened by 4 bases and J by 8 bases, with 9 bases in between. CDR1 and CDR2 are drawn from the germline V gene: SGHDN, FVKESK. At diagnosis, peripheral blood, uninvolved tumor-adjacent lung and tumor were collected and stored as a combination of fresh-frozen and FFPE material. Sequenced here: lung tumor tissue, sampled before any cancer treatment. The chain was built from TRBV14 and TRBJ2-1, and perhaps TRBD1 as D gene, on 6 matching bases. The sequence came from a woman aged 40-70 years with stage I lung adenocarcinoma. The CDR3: CASSRDIYEQFF. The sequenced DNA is TGTGCCAGCAGCCGGGACATTTATGAGCAGTTCTTC.